The 2 T cell receptor beta chains given below trace back to one sample, sequenced in a study of cytomegalovirus exposure and HLA in healthy donors. It was with 60 Vbeta and 13 Jbeta primers that the PCR ran. The method was immunoSEQ multiplex PCR; TCRdb's version includes in-frame clones alone and lacks a portion of them. This table holds about 99,000 clones, around 77% found once. What was sequenced was PBMCs. These TCRs come from a man in his forties in good health and CMV-seronegative.

V is TRBV28 and J is TRBJ1-2; TRBD1 matches 7 bases. This CDR3 is 13 amino acids long. Germline V gene lookup returns CDR1 MDHEN and CDR2 SYDVKM. V shed 5 bases and J 7 bases; nucleotides not matched to a gene: 7. CDR3 nucleotides: TGTGCCAGCAGTCCCGACAGGGTAGGTGGCTACACCTTC. Translated: CASSPDRVGGYTF.

The chain carries TRBV5-1 and TRBJ2-2; the match to TRBD1 covers 7 bases. The germline V gene encodes CDR1 SGHRS and CDR2 YFSETQ. This CDR3 is 16 amino acids long. The V segment lost 0 bases and the J segment 1 base; nucleotides outside the gene matches: 3. CDR3 region: CASSLGSGGNTGELFF. Written as DNA, the CDR3 is TGCGCCAGCAGCTTGGGGTCAGGGGGGAACACCGGGGAGCTGTTTTTT.